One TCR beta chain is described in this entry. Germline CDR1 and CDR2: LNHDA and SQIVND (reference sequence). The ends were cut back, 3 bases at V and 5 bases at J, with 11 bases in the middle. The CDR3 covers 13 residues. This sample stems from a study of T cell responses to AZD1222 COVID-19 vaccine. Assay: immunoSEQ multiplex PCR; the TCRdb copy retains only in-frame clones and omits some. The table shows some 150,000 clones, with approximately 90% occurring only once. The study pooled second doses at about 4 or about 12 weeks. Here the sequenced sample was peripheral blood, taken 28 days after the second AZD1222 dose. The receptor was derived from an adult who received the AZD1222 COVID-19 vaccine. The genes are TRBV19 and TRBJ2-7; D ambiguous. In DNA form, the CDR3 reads TGTGCCAGTAGTATCGTAGCTCGACACGAGCAGTACTTC. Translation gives CASSIVARHEQYF.